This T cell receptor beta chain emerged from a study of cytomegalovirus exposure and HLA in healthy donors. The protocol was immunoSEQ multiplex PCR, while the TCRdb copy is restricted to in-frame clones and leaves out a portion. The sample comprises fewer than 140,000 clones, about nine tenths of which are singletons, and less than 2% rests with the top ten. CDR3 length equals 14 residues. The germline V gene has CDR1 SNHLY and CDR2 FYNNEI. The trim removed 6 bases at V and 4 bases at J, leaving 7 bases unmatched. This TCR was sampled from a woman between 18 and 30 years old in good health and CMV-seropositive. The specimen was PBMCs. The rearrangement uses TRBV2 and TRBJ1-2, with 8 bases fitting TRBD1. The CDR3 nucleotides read TGTGCCAGCAGCGCCGGGACAGGAGCCTATGGCTACACCTTC. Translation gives CASSAGTGAYGYTF.